This TCR beta chain was retrieved from a study of neurological immune-mediated disorders. Overall study results and limits: The expanded clones of different subjects shared no CDR3 amino acid sequences (suggesting private repertoires in all groups). The multiple sclerosis repertoire cluster had no clinical or MRI correlate.

The unsorted libraries had their origin in 2 million PBMCs stored at -80 C. The cDNA was generated through 5'RACE incorporating 10-nucleotide random UMIs. TCRdb recomputed calls from the 5' RACE reads with MiXCR, one row per CDR3 protein. The sample shows 65,000 to 85,000 distinct CDR3 sequences, 3.2% of them seen only once. This clonotype was observed many times. Its antigen is undetermined. This CDR3 contains 12 residues. Per germline, CDR1 SGHDN and CDR2 FVKESK. Trimming took off 3 bases at V and 9 bases at J, with 12 bases between the two ends. The chain has TRBV14 and TRBJ2-7; perhaps TRBD1 as D (6 bases). The specimen sequenced was PBMCs. This sequence originates from a woman between 45 and 65 years old with multiple sclerosis. This chain's CDR3 is CASSQTGVGQYF. The CDR3 bases are TGTGCCAGCAGCCAGACAGGTGTTGGGCAGTACTTC.